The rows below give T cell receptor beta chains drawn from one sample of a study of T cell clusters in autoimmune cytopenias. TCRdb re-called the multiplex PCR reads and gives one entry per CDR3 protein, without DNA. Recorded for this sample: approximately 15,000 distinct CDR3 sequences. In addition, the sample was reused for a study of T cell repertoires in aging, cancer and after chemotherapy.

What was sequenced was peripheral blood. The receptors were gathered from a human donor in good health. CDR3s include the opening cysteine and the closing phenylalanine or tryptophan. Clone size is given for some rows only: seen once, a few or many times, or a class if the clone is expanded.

CASSPSLEDNEQFF	medium-sized	TRBV11-3	TRBJ2-1	14
CASIPTPGMVAFF	-	TRBV6-5	TRBJ1-1	13
CSVEESGNEQFF	medium-sized	TRBV29-1	TRBJ2-1	12
CASSPATGGETQYF	-	TRBV28	TRBJ2-5	14
CSVPLAGGREQYF	medium-sized	TRBV29-1	TRBJ2-7	13
CASSPNGRATNEKLFF	-	TRBV6-6	TRBJ1-4	16
CASSVVARGDEKLFF	-	TRBV27	TRBJ1-4	15
CASSEGASGKRVFF	-	TRBV6-5	TRBJ2-1	14
CASSLVGHSDTQYF	-	TRBV12-3/TRBV12-4	TRBJ2-3	14
CASRTFRRRHYEQYF	-	TRBV5-5	TRBJ2-7	15
CASSLEGGYEQYF	-	TRBV7-6	TRBJ2-7	13
CASIQQGYQPQHF	-	TRBV6-1	TRBJ1-5	13
CASSIGAYQPQHF	-	TRBV19	TRBJ1-5	13
CSGGLAGDSEQFF	-	TRBV29-1	TRBJ2-1	13
CASSLGNYGYTF	-	TRBV12-3/TRBV12-4	TRBJ1-2	12
CASSYVAGPRGSGELFF	medium-sized	TRBV6-5	TRBJ2-2	17
CASSPGTNTGELFF	-	TRBV5-5	TRBJ2-2	14